The TCR beta chain under discussion was sequenced for a study of T cells in Graves' hyperthyroidism and ophthalmopathy. Amplified regions were TCR beta CDR3 sequences from RNA transcripts. The HTBI set primed first-round TCR CDR3 RT-PCR. One entry per CDR3 protein, called by TCRdb with MiXCR from the multiplex PCR reads. The table lists about 350,000 distinct CDR3 sequences, roughly 18% of them singletons. This clonotype was detected many times. Its specificity is unknown. V was clipped by 4 bases and J by 0 bases, with 18 bases between them. Per germline, CDR1 SNHLY and CDR2 FYNNEI. The CDR3 runs 17 residues. Study outcomes and limitations: Among thyroid clonotypes expanded above 0.001, most also appeared in blood.

Ophthalmopathy in the patients scored at least 3 on Clinical Activity Score and at least 4 on NOSPECS grade, lasting under 3 months. Fresh peripheral blood, approximately 10 ml, yielded the PBMCs. The TCR was taken from a woman in her 40s with Graves' ophthalmopathy. The chain is built from TRBV2 and TRBJ1-1; D uncertain. Sample: blood. Here the CDR3 DNA reads TGTGCCAGCAGTGTCCCGATCTCCACGATCATGAACACTGAAGCTTTCTTT. Translation gives CASSVPISTIMNTEAFF.